The 23 T cell receptor beta chains below come from one sample, sequenced in a study of response to subunit inactivated influenza vaccine. MiXCR was run by TCRdb on the RT-PCR reads, yielding one entry per CDR3 protein. The sample records about 480,000 distinct CDR3 sequences, approximately 13% being singletons. The sequencing used PBMCs from blood, collected 45 days after vaccination. All receptors derive from a man aged 45-65 years who received an inactivated influenza vaccine.

This clonotype turned up a few times. The gene calls are TRBV4-3 and TRBJ2-1; TRBD2 is a possible D gene (6 bases). This CDR3 region has 16 residues. CDR1 LGHNA and CDR2 YSLEER come from the germline V gene. V gave up 4 bases and J gave up 0 bases, with 13 bases separating them. CDR3 in amino acids: CASSPSGSSSYNEQFF. In DNA, the CDR3 is TGCGCCAGCAGCCCCAGCGGGTCGAGCTCCTACAATGAGCAGTTCTTC.

The chain is built from TRBV29-1 and TRBJ2-7, with 7 positions matching TRBD1. After removal of 6 bases from V and 1 base from J, the junction contained 6 bases not matched to a gene. This CDR3 spans 13 amino acids. Germline CDR1 and CDR2: SQVTM and ANQGSEA. Here the CDR3 reads CSVLRDRSYEQYF. The CDR3 region has the DNA TGCAGCGTGCTCCGGGACAGATCCTACGAGCAGTACTTC.

The chain has TRBV7-2 and TRBJ2-7, with TRBD2 matching over 12 bases. Trimming removed 5 bases from V and 5 bases from J; junction bases left unmatched: 7. Germline CDR1 SGHTA, CDR2 FQGNSA. This CDR3 is built from 15 residues. In DNA, the CDR3 is TGTGCCAGCAGCCCTCGACTAGCGGGAGCGCACGAGCAGTACTTC. Encoded protein: CASSPRLAGAHEQYF.

V is TRBV7-2 and J is TRBJ2-7; D tentatively reads TRBD1 or TRBD2 (5 bases each). V lost 5 bases and J 3 bases, leaving 14 bases between the germline ends. The CDR3 is 14 residues long. Germline V lookup: CDR1 SGHTA, CDR2 FQGNSA. CDR3 amino acids: CASSERTGHYEQYF. As DNA, the CDR3 is TGTGCCAGCAGCGAACGGACTGGACACTACGAGCAGTACTTC.

DNA for the CDR3: TGCAGTGCTAGAAGCTCGTGGACTGAAGCTTTCTTT. Residues: CSARSSWTEAFF. The chain links TRBV20-1 to TRBJ1-1; no reliable D call. The CDR3 spans 12 residues. The ends were cut back, 2 bases at V and 5 bases at J, with 9 bases in the middle. Germline V gives CDR1 DFQATT, CDR2 SNEGSKA (reference sequence).

The chain uses TRBV6-2 or TRBV6-3 and TRBJ2-1, with D unclear. CDR1 is MNHEY and CDR2 is SVGEGT in the germline V gene. V shed 2 bases and J shed 8 bases, with 10 bases lying between them. This CDR3 region has 13 residues. This chain's CDR3 is CASSYREGYEQFF. The DNA of the CDR3 is TGTGCCAGCAGTTACAGGGAAGGCTATGAGCAGTTCTTC.

The rearrangement uses TRBV6-2 or TRBV6-3 and TRBJ1-1, with no clear D. Trimming removed 6 bases from V and 0 bases from J, with 17 bases in between. The CDR3 has 16 residues. In germline, CDR1 is MNHEY, CDR2 SVGEGT. CDR3 loop: CASRNQDGWVNTEAFF. Here the CDR3 DNA reads TGTGCCAGCAGGAACCAGGACGGATGGGTGAACACTGAAGCTTTCTTT.

This clonotype turned up a few times. V is TRBV7-2 and J is TRBJ2-2, with 9 bases aligning to TRBD2. With 1 base clipped from V and 5 bases from J, the junction kept 5 bases outside the gene matches. Germline-derived CDR1 and CDR2 are SGHTA and FQGNSA. The CDR3 length is 16 residues. This CDR3 is CASSLGVAGGTGELFF. DNA of the CDR3: TGTGCCAGCAGCTTAGGTGTGGCGGGGGGGACCGGGGAGCTGTTTTTT.

This clonotype turned up a few times. This chain links TRBV11-1 with TRBJ2-7, with 8 bases lining up with TRBD2. V dropped 3 bases and J dropped 5; count of bases not matched to a gene: 6. CDR3 length: 14 residues. CDR1 is SGHAT, CDR2 FQDESV, per germline (reference sequence). This chain's CDR3 is CASSLGLGTHEQYF. The CDR3 bases are TGTGCCAGCAGCTTGGGACTAGGAACCCACGAGCAGTACTTC.

This clonotype was seen more than once but under ten times. The chain combines TRBV29-1 with TRBJ2-7; possible D gene TRBD2, 5 bases. The CDR3 sequence is 12 residues long. Germline V CDR1 and CDR2: SQVTM, ANQGSEA. Trimming left V 6 bases short and J 3 bases short, with 12 bases between. The CDR3 DNA reads as TGCAGCGTCGGGATACGGAGCTACGAGCAGTACTTC. Translated: CSVGIRSYEQYF.

This clonotype was counted a few times. The V call is TRBV12-3 or TRBV12-4, the J call TRBJ1-4; 8 bases line up with TRBD1. With 1 base clipped from V and 8 bases from J, the junction kept 9 bases outside the gene matches. The CDR3 covers 16 residues. Here the CDR3 DNA reads TGTGCCAGCAGTTTAGGGGTATCAGGGGGCTTGGAAAAACTGTTTTTT. Translated, it gives CASSLGVSGGLEKLFF.

This clonotype came up a few times. The rearrangement links TRBV6-1 to TRBJ2-2; D possibly corresponds to TRBD1 (6 bases). Germline CDR1 MNHNS, CDR2 SASEGT. The CDR3 length is 18 residues. With 7 bases removed from V and 0 bases from J, the gap between germline ends came to 21 bases. This CDR3 reads CASTARAGDHANTGELFF. In DNA form, the CDR3 reads TGTGCCAGCACCGCGAGGGCAGGGGACCACGCGAACACCGGGGAGCTGTTTTTT.

This clonotype was recorded a few times. This rearrangement joins TRBV11-1 to TRBJ2-7; 9 bases align to TRBD1. V shed 8 bases and J 0 bases; nucleotides not matched to a gene: 5. The CDR3 is 14 amino acids. CDR1 and CDR2 from the germline V gene are SGHAT and FQDESV (reference sequence). This CDR3 is CASGWDRVSYEQYF. In DNA form, the CDR3 reads TGTGCCAGCGGTTGGGACAGGGTCTCCTACGAGCAGTACTTC.

This clonotype has only a few counts. The chain links TRBV12-3 or TRBV12-4 to TRBJ1-4; D gene unclear. This CDR3 contains 13 residues. The V end was cut by 4 bases, the J end by 6 bases, with 9 bases between. This chain's CDR3 is CASSSRTDEKLFF. CDR3 DNA sequence: TGTGCCAGCAGTTCGCGAACCGATGAAAAACTGTTTTTT.

This clonotype appeared a few times. This chain links TRBV3-1 with TRBJ2-3; D might be TRBD1 (5 bases). The CDR3 is 16 amino acids. In germline, CDR1 is LGHDT, CDR2 YNNKEL (reference sequence). Trimming removed 0 bases from V and 6 bases from J, with 16 bases in between. This chain's CDR3 is CASSQDSARGLDTQYF. The CDR3 nucleotides are TGTGCCAGCAGCCAAGACTCCGCTAGGGGTTTGGATACGCAGTATTTT.

The gene calls are TRBV6-5 and TRBJ2-7; no clear D. This CDR3 region has 12 residues. Germline V gives CDR1 MNHEY, CDR2 SVGAGI. V lost 6 bases and J 0 bases, leaving 6 bases between the germline ends. The CDR3 DNA reads as TGTGCCAGCAGCCGTCCCTCCTACGAGCAGTACTTC. Its protein is CASSRPSYEQYF.

The rearrangement uses TRBV4-3 and TRBJ2-3, with TRBD2 as a possible D gene (5 bases). V was shortened by 0 bases and J by 1 base, with 11 bases between the two germline ends. Germline assignment: CDR1 LGHNA and CDR2 YSLEER. The CDR3 consists of 16 residues. The chain's CDR3 is CASSQDEGGRTDTQYF. In DNA, the CDR3 is TGCGCCAGCAGCCAAGATGAGGGCGGCCGCACAGATACGCAGTATTTT.

The chain combines TRBV3-1 with TRBJ2-1; TRBD1 matches 9 bases. Germline-derived CDR1 and CDR2 are LGHDT and YNNKEL (reference sequence). The CDR3 length is 15 residues. V lost 3 bases and J lost 7; bases outside the gene matches: 7. The DNA of the CDR3 is TGTGCCAGCAGCCATTGGGACAGGGTGGGGAATGAGCAGTTCTTC. Residues: CASSHWDRVGNEQFF.

This clonotype was seen a handful of times. The chain links TRBV14 to TRBJ1-4; D is ambiguous. Germline V CDR1 and CDR2: SGHDN, FVKESK. The CDR3 runs 13 residues. With 4 bases removed from V and 8 bases from J, the gap between germline ends came to 11 bases. CDR3 nucleotide sequence: TGTGCCAGCAGCCCCATCGGAGGGGAAAAACTGTTTTTT. Translation gives CASSPIGGEKLFF.

The V and J genes are TRBV5-1 and TRBJ2-2; D not resolved. Germline V gene sequence: CDR1 SGHRS, CDR2 YFSETQ. The germline V and J ends were trimmed by 0 bases and 5 bases, with 8 bases remaining between them. The length of the CDR3 is 14 residues. CDR3 nucleotide sequence: TGCGCCAGCAGCTTGGAGCCCCTAACCGGGGAGCTGTTTTTT. Encoded protein: CASSLEPLTGELFF.

In this sample, this clonotype turned up a few times. This chain connects TRBV2 to TRBJ2-7; D unclear. V was clipped by 1 base and J by 3 bases, with 7 bases between them. This CDR3 has 13 residues. From germline, CDR1 is SNHLY and CDR2 FYNNEI. CDR3 loop: CASSEVGVYEQYF. CDR3 nucleotide sequence: TGTGCCAGCAGTGAAGTTGGTGTCTACGAGCAGTACTTC.

This clonotype was counted only a few times. The chain links TRBV12-3 or TRBV12-4 to TRBJ2-2; D might be TRBD1 (6 bases). The CDR3 is 13 residues long. V was cut by 6 bases and J by 7 bases, with 12 bases left in between. The CDR3 loop is CASRTQGVGELFF. The CDR3 DNA reads TGTGCCAGCAGGACACAGGGAGTCGGGGAGCTGTTTTTT.

The J gene is TRBJ2-7, the V gene TRBV10-3; 9 positions agree with TRBD1. CDR1 is ENHRY, CDR2 SYGVKD, per germline. V was clipped by 6 bases and J by 3 bases; unmatched bases: 6. The CDR3 consists of 14 residues. CDR3 DNA: TGTGCCATCAGGGGACAGGGAGAGGACTACGAGCAGTACTTC. Protein product: CAIRGQGEDYEQYF.